The rows below give T cell receptor beta chains drawn from one sample of a study of T cell changes during pregnancy in multiple sclerosis. Some clones are missing from TCRdb's copy, which holds only in-frame ones; the method was immunoSEQ multiplex PCR. In the table there are about 84,000 clones, over 85% of which are singletons. This specimen was peripheral blood, taken in the second trimester of pregnancy. The receptor set was obtained from a female donor in good health, enrolled as a control in a pregnancy study. CDR3s include the opening cysteine and the closing phenylalanine or tryptophan. D genes are given only for firm matches. The size field is filled for only some rows; it gives once, few, many or a size class.

cdr3_length	d_call	clone_size	v_call	j_call	cdr3_aa	cdr3_nt
14	.	.	TRBV27	TRBJ2-7	CASSAKTGSHEQYF	TGTGCCAGCAGTGCCAAGACAGGTTCCCACGAGCAGTACTTC
13	.	.	TRBV11-2	TRBJ1-2	CASSPRLNYGYTF	TGTGCCAGCAGCCCCCGTCTTAACTATGGCTACACCTTC
12	.	.	TRBV28	TRBJ1-1	CASSFTGSRAFF	TGTGCCAGCAGTTTTACAGGGTCGAGGGCTTTCTTT
17	.	.	TRBV4-1	TRBJ1-3	CASSQDSVSTLGNTIYF	TGCGCCAGCAGCCAAGACTCCGTCAGTACCTTGGGAAACACCATATATTTT
15	TRBD2	.	TRBV18	TRBJ2-1	CASSPSGKLDNEQFF	TGTGCCAGCTCACCTAGCGGGAAATTAGACAATGAGCAGTTCTTC
14	.	.	TRBV5-4	TRBJ2-1	CASSSRSWTNEQFF	TGTGCCAGCAGCTCCAGAAGTTGGACAAATGAGCAGTTCTTC
15	.	.	TRBV21-1	TRBJ1-4	CASSKERGTNEKLFF	TGTGCCAGCAGCAAAGAGCGGGGGACTAATGAAAAACTGTTTTTT
15	TRBD1	.	TRBV7-9	TRBJ1-2	CASSPSDREPYGYTF	TGTGCCAGCAGCCCCTCGGACAGGGAACCCTATGGCTACACCTTC
15	TRBD1	.	TRBV28	TRBJ2-7	CASSLTGAPPYEQYF	TGTGCCAGCAGTTTGACAGGGGCCCCTCCTTACGAGCAGTACTTC
13	TRBD2	few	TRBV6-1	TRBJ2-1	CASQERENNEQFF	TGTGCCAGCCAGGAGCGGGAAAACAATGAGCAGTTCTTC
16	.	.	TRBV28	TRBJ1-2	CASSLGATGSNYGYTF	TGTGCCAGCAGTTTGGGCGCCACGGGAAGCAACTATGGCTACACCTTC
13	.	.	TRBV30	TRBJ2-5	CAWCLQGAETQYF	TGTGCCTGGTGCTTACAGGGAGCGGAGACCCAGTACTTC
14	.	.	TRBV28	TRBJ2-7	CASSFPGDRYEQYF	TGTGCCAGCAGTTTCCCGGGGGACCGATACGAGCAGTACTTC
16	TRBD1	.	TRBV6-1	TRBJ1-2	CASSVRTGSGNYGYTF	TGTGCCAGCAGTGTCAGGACAGGGTCTGGGAACTATGGCTACACCTTC